This T cell receptor (beta chain) was documented in a study of vaccination effects on CD4 cells after COVID-19. Study-wide points: Only a few convalescent patients and no early post-infection timepoints featured in the study. Clones induced by infection and by vaccine showed marked clonal contraction late after vaccination.

Germline lookup yields CDR1 LNHDA and CDR2 SQIVND (reference sequence). This CDR3 spans 15 amino acids. Trimming took off 5 bases at V and 0 bases at J, with 8 bases between the two ends. It was after approximately 11 days of culture that CD4+ T cells were isolated. Recipients of the vaccine had no prior SARS-CoV-2 infection and negative nucleocapsid antibodies. On day 3 and again on day 7, half the medium was replaced with IL-2 medium. As concerns this clone: What it binds is unknown.

TCRdb's table, derived via immunoSEQ multiplex PCR, lists solely in-frame clones and lacks some. Found here are about 74,000 clones, over 60% of them singletons; the top ten hold approximately 2%. Sample: CD4+ T cells from PBMCs cultured without peptide, taken before COVID-19 vaccination. The V gene is TRBV19, the J gene TRBJ1-6; tentative D call: TRBD1 (5 bases). This sequence was found in a human donor who received a COVID-19 vaccine. The CDR3 coding sequence is TGTGCCAGTAGTTCCGACAGCTCCTATAATTCACCCCTCCACTTT. This translates into CASSSDSSYNSPLHF.